This T cell receptor (beta chain) was profiled in a study of blood T cell repertoires in COVID-19. The wider study: Some COVID-19 samples were acute and others convalescent; all came from the United States, Italy and Spain. Sources were T cells, B-cell-depleted T cells, or PBMCs; the material itself was cDNA or gDNA.

As originally analysed: Estimated nucleated cell counts came from reference gene primer amplification. TCRdb's table, derived via immunoSEQ multiplex PCR, lists solely in-frame clones and lacks some. Clone size and V and J calls were adopted from that table, with D and trimming inferred from the DNA. Among 80,000 to 95,000 clones listed, about 85% were seen once. With 7 bases clipped from V and 5 bases from J, the junction kept 13 bases outside the gene matches. CDR1 LNHDA and CDR2 SQIVND come from the germline V gene (reference sequence). This CDR3 region has 16 residues. Sequencing was carried out using peripheral blood. This TCR came from a human donor in a cohort sampled during active COVID-19. The chain joins TRBV19 to TRBJ2-2; 7 nucleotides agree with TRBD2. CDR3 bases: TGTGCCAGTACCAATTTCGGGGGGTCGGGGACCGGGGAGCTGTTTTTT. It translates to CASTNFGGSGTGELFF.